The T cell receptor (beta chain) under discussion was sequenced for a study of molecular identifiers for immune sequencing clone quantification. General study findings and limits: Jurkat TCR RNA that was spiked in from one cell was reportedly detectable among 750,000 to 1,000,000 naive cells. Naive cells had under 1% of molecules in clones above 20 RNA copies, effectors over 97%.

Libraries from naive CD8 cells were generated from about 20,000 to 1,000,000 sorted cells (with 10%, 30% or 50% RNA). This clonotype was picked up many times. Its antigen is not known. The V gene lost 4 bases and the J gene lost 2 bases, with 10 bases spanning the gap. The V gene's germline CDR1 is SGHDT and CDR2 YYEEEE. This CDR3 is built from 13 residues. TCRdb re-derived calls from the PCR reads in MiXCR, one entry per CDR3 protein. The data show 40,000 to 45,000 distinct CDR3 sequences, approximately 24% seen once. This chain connects TRBV5-6 to TRBJ2-7; weak D call: TRBD1 (5 bases). This clonotype originated in a human donor in good health. Some libraries in this study had Jurkat cell RNA spiked in. The sample comprised naive CD8+ T cells from blood, with Jurkat cell RNA spiked in. Regarding subset: FACS-sorted CD8+CD4-CCR7+CD45RA+ naive T cells. The CDR3, as DNA: TGTGCCAGCAGCGGCCCAGGGACCTACGAGCAGTACTTC. This sequence encodes CASSGPGTYEQYF. Full variable domain (outside the CDR3, taken from reference TRBV5-6 and TRBJ2-7): DAGVTQSPTHLIKTRGQQVTLRCSPKSGHDTVSWYQQALGQGPQFIFQYYEEEERQRGNFPDRFSGHQFPNYSSELNVNALLLGDSALYLCASSGPGTYEQYFGPGTRLTVT.